This entry concerns a single TCR beta chain. This entry comes from a study of molecular identifiers for immune sequencing clone quantification. Each CDR3 protein gets one entry after TCRdb re-called the PCR reads with MiXCR. The sample lists approximately 550,000 distinct CDR3 sequences, 20% to 25% occurring once. Looked up from germline, CDR1 is SGHRS and CDR2 is YFSETQ. Germline trimming cut 4 bases from V and 4 bases from J; bases unmatched to any gene: 7. The CDR3 is made up of 14 amino acids. The sample consisted of naive CD8+ T cells from blood, with Jurkat cell RNA spiked in. As to subset: FACS-sorted CD8+CD4-CCR7+CD45RA+ naive T cells. This TCR derives from a human donor in good health. Some libraries in this study had Jurkat cell RNA spiked in. The chain employs TRBV5-1 and TRBJ1-1; TRBD1 aligns across 7 bases. CDR3 sequence: CASSTSGGPTEAFF. The CDR3 nucleotides read TGCGCCAGCAGCACCTCAGGGGGGCCCACTGAAGCTTTCTTT.